The 31 T cell receptor beta chains listed next were all sequenced from one sample in a study of blood T cell repertoires in COVID-19. Sequencing used immunoSEQ multiplex PCR; TCRdb keeps in-frame clones, though not all of them. This sample has 150,000 to 200,000 clones, with 70% to 90% found just once. Source material: peripheral blood. These receptors all come from a woman between 65 and 79 years old with acute or convalescent COVID-19.

The chain uses TRBV28 and TRBJ1-2; 12 bases line up with TRBD1. The CDR3 covers 15 residues. Germline V gene lookup returns CDR1 MDHEN and CDR2 SYDVKM. The trim removed 4 bases at V and 4 bases at J, leaving 4 bases unmatched. The CDR3 DNA is TGTGCCAGCAGTTCTCCGGGACAGGGGGCCTATGGCTACACCTTC. Encoded protein: CASSSPGQGAYGYTF.

The chain uses TRBV5-4 and TRBJ1-1, with a possible D match to TRBD1 (6 bases). CDR1 SGHNT and CDR2 YYREEE come from the germline V gene (reference sequence). The ends were cut back, 4 bases at V and 1 base at J, with 14 bases in the middle. The CDR3 contains 15 residues. The DNA for the CDR3 is TGTGCCAGCAGCCTGCGGCAGGGGTCGAACACTGAAGCTTTCTTT. This gives the protein CASSLRQGSNTEAFF.

The chain joins TRBV5-1 to TRBJ2-5; D is uncertain. The CDR3 is 13 residues long. Germline V CDR1 and CDR2: SGHRS, YFSETQ. Trimming removed 6 bases from V and 1 base from J, with 10 bases in between. CDR3 region: CASTIDIQETQYF. The CDR3 nucleotides are TGCGCCAGCACCATCGACATCCAAGAGACCCAGTACTTC.

This chain uses TRBV12-3 or TRBV12-4 with TRBJ1-2; a weak D match, TRBD1 (5 bases). With 5 bases removed from V and 4 bases from J, the gap between germline ends came to 11 bases. The length of the CDR3 is 13 residues. The CDR3 DNA follows: TGTGCCAGCAGTCTCCAGCAGGGCTATGGCTACACCTTC. It yields the protein CASSLQQGYGYTF.

The V and J genes are TRBV6-5 and TRBJ2-2, with 10 nucleotides matching TRBD1. The CDR3 sequence is 15 residues long. The V gene's germline CDR1 is MNHEY and CDR2 SVGAGI. V gave up 1 base and J gave up 8 bases; unmatched junction bases: 4. DNA for the CDR3: TGTGCCAGCAGTTACTGGGACAGGGGAAGAGGGGAGCTGTTTTTT. Its protein is CASSYWDRGRGELFF.

The chain couples TRBV4-1 to TRBJ1-1; no reliable D call. Per the germline V gene, CDR1 is MGHRA and CDR2 is YSYEKL. The CDR3 runs to 14 residues. V was trimmed by 1 base and J by 1 base, leaving 7 bases between them. The CDR3 bases are TGCGCCAGCAGCCAAGTAACGGGGAACACTGAAGCTTTCTTT. The encoded protein is CASSQVTGNTEAFF.

The CDR3 DNA reads as TGTGCCAGCAGCGTAAATCAGGGACTAGGGGAAAAACTGTTTTTT. Its protein is CASSVNQGLGEKLFF. The chain combines TRBV9 with TRBJ1-4; D is possibly TRBD1 (5 bases). Trimming removed 1 base from V and 8 bases from J, with 15 bases in between. Germline values: CDR1 SGDLS, CDR2 YYNGEE. The CDR3 extends over 15 amino acids.

The chain employs TRBV27 and TRBJ1-6; a weak D match, TRBD1 (6 bases). V was clipped by 1 base and J by 10 bases, with 20 bases between them. Germline V lookup: CDR1 MNHEY, CDR2 SMNVEV (reference sequence). The CDR3 runs to 17 residues. The CDR3 DNA reads TGTGCCAGCAGTTTATTTGGGGGGGCTGCGGGTTGGTCACCCCTCCACTTT. This codes for CASSLFGGAAGWSPLHF.

This chain connects TRBV3-1 (or the pseudogene TRBV3-2) to TRBJ2-2; 9 bases agree with TRBD1. This CDR3 spans 16 amino acids. V shed 5 bases and J 7 bases; nucleotides not matched to a gene: 11. Per germline, CDR1 LGHDT and CDR2 YNNKEL (reference sequence). The CDR3 bases are TGTGCCAGCAGCAGGACCGGGACAGGGATAGTCGGGGAGCTGTTTTTT. Its protein is CASSRTGTGIVGELFF.

This chain connects TRBV9 to TRBJ2-5, with D tentatively TRBD2 (6 bases). Between the trimmed V and J ends, which lost 4 bases and 3 bases, there was a span of 10 bases. In germline, CDR1 is SGDLS, CDR2 YYNGEE. The CDR3 loop spans 13 amino acids. The CDR3 bases are TGTGCCAGCAGCCAGGGACTTAAAGAGACCCAGTACTTC. It codes for CASSQGLKETQYF.

CDR3 DNA sequence: TGCGCCAGCAGCCAACTCCTAGCGGGAGCGCCGGGGAAGACCCAGTACTTC. Translating it yields CASSQLLAGAPGKTQYF. The chain employs TRBV4-1 and TRBJ2-5, with TRBD2 identical over 10 bases. Germline-derived CDR1 and CDR2 are MGHRA and YSYEKL. The CDR3 has 17 residues. V was pared by 2 bases and J by 6 bases, with 12 bases of the junction left unmatched.

The chain joins TRBV2 to TRBJ1-5; the D gene is possibly TRBD1 (5 bases). Trimming left V 2 bases short and J 10 bases short, with 12 bases between. From germline, CDR1 is SNHLY and CDR2 FYNNEI. The CDR3 runs 13 residues. Here the CDR3 reads CASSEYYQGPQHF. DNA for the CDR3: TGTGCCAGCAGTGAATACTATCAGGGTCCCCAGCATTTT. Looking up the rest from reference TRBV2 and TRBJ1-5 gives the full variable domain: EPEVTQTPSHQVTQMGQEVILRCVPISNHLYFYWYRQILGQKVEFLVSFYNNEISEKSEIFDDQFSVERPDGSNFTLKIRSTKLEDSAMYFCASSEYYQGPQHFGDGTRLSIL.

The chain recombines TRBV3-1 (or the pseudogene TRBV3-2) with TRBJ2-5, with D possibly being TRBD1 (6 bases). This CDR3 has 13 amino acids. The germline gives CDR1 LGHDT, CDR2 YNNKEL (reference sequence). Trimming cost V 4 bases and J 5 bases, with 11 bases left between them. The CDR3 spells CASSRDMGETQYF. The CDR3 DNA reads TGTGCCAGCAGCCGGGACATGGGGGAGACCCAGTACTTC.

This chain uses TRBV5-5 with TRBJ2-2, with TRBD1 matching 8 bases. The CDR3 is 15 residues long. V shed 0 bases and J 8 bases; nucleotides not matched to a gene: 6. Germline lookup yields CDR1 SGHKS and CDR2 YYEKEE (reference sequence). CDR3 nucleotides: TGTGCCAGCAGCTTGGCGGGGCAGGGGGCAGGGGAGCTGTTTTTT. As protein: CASSLAGQGAGELFF.

Turning to this clone: The sample contains more than one DNA sequence encoding this CDR3. The chain carries TRBV5-1 and TRBJ1-1; tentatively, D is TRBD1 (6 bases). The CDR3 spans 15 residues. Looked up from germline, CDR1 is SGHRS and CDR2 is YFSETQ. With 0 bases removed from V and 1 base from J, the gap between germline ends came to 10 bases. CDR3 bases: TGCGCCAGCAGCTTGGCTGGGACACCGAACACTGAAGCTTTCTTT. Protein sequence: CASSLAGTPNTEAFF. The full variable domain, rest sourced from reference TRBV5-1 and TRBJ1-1, is KAGVTQTPRYLIKTRGQQVTLSCSPISGHRSVSWYQQTPGQGLQFLFEYFSETQRNKGNFPGRFSGRQFSNSRSEMNVSTLELGDSALYLCASSLAGTPNTEAFFGQGTRLTVV.

On this clone itself: Additional DNA sequences in this sample encode the identical CDR3. J is TRBJ2-7 and V is TRBV11-2; 9 nucleotides match TRBD1. With 5 bases clipped from V and 3 bases from J, the junction kept 5 bases outside the gene matches. The CDR3 is made up of 14 amino acids. The V gene's germline CDR1 is SGHAT and CDR2 FQNNGV. The CDR3 protein is CASSPTTGGYEQYF. In nucleotides, the CDR3 is TGTGCCAGCAGCCCCACGACAGGGGGCTACGAGCAGTACTTC.

The chain links TRBV3-1 (or the pseudogene TRBV3-2) to TRBJ2-1; D perhaps matches TRBD2 (6 bases). Germline V CDR1 and CDR2: LGHDT, YNNKEL (reference sequence). Trimming took 2 bases from V and 8 from J, leaving 10 bases between them. CDR3 length equals 13 residues. The CDR3 DNA follows: TGTGCCAGCAGCCAATGGCGGGGCTATGAGCAGTTCTTC. Translated: CASSQWRGYEQFF.

The chain recombines TRBV18 with TRBJ2-7; 13 bases are a match to TRBD2. The CDR3 has 15 residues. The trim removed 6 bases at V and 4 bases at J, leaving 6 bases unmatched. Per the germline V gene, CDR1 is KGHSH and CDR2 is LQKENI. CDR3 sequence: CASSTTSGRIYEQYF. The DNA for the CDR3 is TGTGCCAGCTCTACGACTAGCGGGAGGATATACGAGCAGTACTTC.

The chain combines TRBV20-1 with TRBJ2-1; D remains unclear. The CDR3 consists of 11 residues. CDR1 and CDR2 from the germline V gene are DFQATT and SNEGSKA (reference sequence). The V and J ends lost 5 bases and 8 bases respectively, with 10 bases between them. The CDR3 reads CSARVVDEQFF. In DNA form, the CDR3 reads TGCAGTGCTCGGGTAGTCGATGAGCAGTTCTTC.

The chain recombines TRBV18 with TRBJ1-1; perhaps TRBD1 as D (5 bases). The germline CDR1 and CDR2 sequences are KGHSH and LQKENI. The V gene lost 3 bases and the J gene lost 0 bases, with 8 bases spanning the gap. CDR3 length equals 14 residues. The CDR3 reads CASSPPGVNTEAFF. CDR3 coding DNA: TGTGCCAGCTCACCCCCGGGGGTGAACACTGAAGCTTTCTTT.

The chain couples TRBV11-2 to TRBJ2-7, with D tentatively TRBD1 (6 bases). V was cut by 1 base and J by 7 bases, with 14 bases left in between. Germline-derived CDR1 and CDR2 are SGHAT and FQNNGV. The CDR3 length is 14 residues. CDR3 region: CASSLAQGRREQYF. CDR3 DNA sequence: TGTGCCAGCAGCTTAGCACAGGGTAGGAGGGAGCAGTACTTC.

The chain employs TRBV25-1 and TRBJ1-3, with a possible D match to TRBD1 (5 bases). Germline V gives CDR1 MGHDK, CDR2 SYGVNS. V was shortened by 5 bases and J by 2 bases, with 7 bases between the two germline ends. This CDR3 has 13 amino acids. CDR3 sequence reads: CASSPGAGNTIYF. CDR3 coding DNA: TGTGCCAGCAGTCCGGGGGCTGGAAACACCATATATTTT.

The chain couples TRBV28 to TRBJ2-1, with D tentatively TRBD2 (7 bases). CDR1 is MDHEN, CDR2 SYDVKM, per germline. This CDR3 spans 13 amino acids. The germline V and J ends were trimmed by 8 bases and 2 bases, with 10 bases remaining between them. The CDR3 DNA reads TGTGCCAGCGAGGGGGGGGCCTACAATGAGCAGTTCTTC. Protein sequence: CASEGGAYNEQFF.

V is TRBV27 and J is TRBJ2-1; 8 nucleotides agree with TRBD2. Germline V CDR1 and CDR2: MNHEY, SMNVEV (reference sequence). The CDR3 length is 14 residues. The J segment lost 9 bases and the V segment lost 2 bases, leaving 6 bases of the junction unmatched. This CDR3 reads CASSLPGGFSEQFF. As DNA, the CDR3 is TGTGCCAGCAGTTTACCGGGAGGGTTTAGTGAGCAGTTCTTC.

V gene TRBV12-5 combines with J gene TRBJ1-4; possible D gene TRBD1, 6 bases. CDR1 and CDR2 (germline): LGHNT, FRNRAP. This CDR3 region has 14 residues. V lost 4 bases, J lost 6 bases, and 12 bases lay in between. This CDR3 reads CASGSGEHHEKLFF. The DNA of the CDR3 is TGTGCTAGTGGTTCAGGGGAGCACCATGAAAAACTGTTTTTT.

This chain links TRBV19 with TRBJ1-2; D gene ambiguous. This CDR3 has 11 residues. Germline loops: CDR1 LNHDA, CDR2 SQIVND (reference sequence). V lost 9 bases to trimming and J lost 2 bases, with 7 bases between them. The CDR3 loop reads CASTENYGYTF. For the CDR3, the DNA is TGTGCCAGCACGGAGAACTATGGCTACACCTTC.

The chain recombines TRBV6-5 with TRBJ1-1; 7 bases are a match to TRBD1. CDR3 length: 11 amino acids. In germline, CDR1 is MNHEY, CDR2 SVGAGI. With V trimmed by 6 bases and J by 6 bases, 1 base remained unmatched. The CDR3: CASRTGPEAFF. The CDR3 DNA reads as TGTGCCAGCAGGACAGGGCCTGAAGCTTTCTTT.

This clone has only one observation. The chain has TRBV7-2 and TRBJ1-1, with D possibly TRBD1 on 6 matching bases. Germline CDR1 reads SGHTA; CDR2 reads FQGNSA. CDR3 length: 13 residues. V was pared by 6 bases and J by 1 base, with 9 bases between. CDR3 protein: CASRLDRNTEAFF. The CDR3 region has the DNA TGTGCCAGCAGGCTGGACAGGAACACTGAAGCTTTCTTT.

This chain uses TRBV5-1 with TRBJ2-7; TRBD1 aligns across 9 bases. The CDR3 is 15 amino acids. Germline lookup yields CDR1 SGHRS and CDR2 YFSETQ. Trimming at V came to 2 bases and at J to 3 bases, leaving 6 bases not matched to a gene. CDR3 loop: CASSFGTGLYYEQYF. The CDR3 region has the DNA TGCGCCAGCAGCTTTGGGACAGGGTTATACTACGAGCAGTACTTC. The whole variable domain, filled in from reference TRBV5-1 and TRBJ2-7, reads KAGVTQTPRYLIKTRGQQVTLSCSPISGHRSVSWYQQTPGQGLQFLFEYFSETQRNKGNFPGRFSGRQFSNSRSEMNVSTLELGDSALYLCASSFGTGLYYEQYFGPGTRLTVT.

The CDR3 nucleotides read TGTGCTAGTGGTTTGGTACAGGGGGCTAAAGCTTTCTTT. Amino acid sequence: CASGLVQGAKAFF. This rearrangement joins TRBV12-5 to TRBJ1-1, with 9 bases that match TRBD1. Germline CDR1 is LGHNT and CDR2 is FRNRAP. J gave up 9 bases and V 0 bases, and 2 bases lay outside the gene matches. This CDR3 contains 13 residues.

This chain links TRBV14 with TRBJ1-4; TRBD1 matches at 7 bases. V was clipped by 1 base and J by 6 bases; unmatched bases: 2. Germline values: CDR1 SGHDN, CDR2 FVKESK. CDR3 length: 14 residues. CDR3: CASSQATGDEKLFF. CDR3 sequence (DNA): TGTGCCAGCAGCCAAGCCACAGGGGATGAAAAACTGTTTTTT.